These 13 T cell receptor beta chains share one sample of origin, sequenced in a study of beta chain features in type 1 diabetes. No cognate antigen is known for these TCRs. Expressed TCRB transcripts were sequenced, since all the RNA that had been isolated was reverse transcribed. Assay used: immunoSEQ multiplex PCR; TCRdb lists only in-frame clones, some missing. The table lists about 270,000 clones, roughly an eighth of them singletons, with more than 0.015% in the top ten. Study results and limitations: Moderate but significant shortening of TCRB CDR3s was recorded in all four CD4+ subsets from Type 1 diabetes patients.

Material: naive CD4+ T cells from blood. The receptor source for this set is a man younger than 40 with type 1 diabetes.

This clone was picked up a small number of times. The gene calls are TRBV21-1 and TRBJ2-5; TRBD2 is the table's D call and was not checked against the DNA. TRBV21-1 is a pseudogene segment. There are 17 residues in the CDR3. CDR3 sequence: CASSKLLSGGDQETQYF. The CDR3 DNA follows: TGTGCCAGCAGCAAATTGCTCAGCGGAGGAGACCAAGAGACCCAGTACTTC.

This clone turned up a few times. The V and J genes are TRBV4-3 and TRBJ2-3; TRBD2 matches 8 bases. The CDR3 extends over 14 amino acids. Trimming took 4 bases from V and 0 from J; bases not matched to a gene: 0. Germline CDR1 LGHNA, CDR2 YSLEER. CDR3 nucleotide sequence: TGCGCCAGCAGCCGACTAGCGAGCACAGATACGCAGTATTTT. Its translation is CASSRLASTDTQYF.

This clone was seen a single time. The chain has TRBV27 and TRBJ2-5; D call uncertain. This CDR3 is built from 17 residues. V shed 3 bases and J shed 1 base, with 18 bases lying between them. The germline gives CDR1 MNHEY, CDR2 SMNVEV (reference sequence). The chain's CDR3 is CASSLVGRQSPQETQYF. The CDR3 DNA reads TGTGCCAGCAGTTTGGTTGGTAGACAATCCCCCCAAGAGACCCAGTACTTC.

The chain recombines TRBV29-1 with TRBJ2-5, with 7 bases aligning to TRBD1. V gave up 2 bases and J gave up 5 bases; unmatched junction bases: 5. This CDR3 has 13 amino acids. From germline, CDR1 is SQVTM and CDR2 ANQGSEA. The CDR3 sequence: CSVERGRLETQYF. The CDR3 nucleotides read TGCAGCGTTGAAAGGGGGCGCCTGGAGACCCAGTACTTC.

In its sample, this clone was seen a few times. Germline is not matched at one junction end, which may reflect a read error. V is TRBV15 and J is TRBJ2-5; 8 bases are a match to TRBD1. Germline V CDR1 and CDR2: LNHNV, YYDKDF (reference sequence). The CDR3 has 13 amino acids. The CDR3, as DNA: TGTGCCACCTGCAGGGGGCCCGGGGAGACCCAGTACTTC. It specifies CATCRGPGETQYF. The full variable domain, in which reference TRBV15 and TRBJ2-5 provide the parts outside the CDR3, is DAMVIQNPRYQVTQFGKPVTLSCSQTLNHNVMYWYQQKSSQAPKLLFHYYDKDFNNEADTPDNFQSRRPNTSFCFLDIRSPGLGDTAMYLCATCRGPGETQYFGPGTRLLVL.

This clone was detected only a few times. The chain carries TRBV25-1 and TRBJ1-2; D gene ambiguous. CDR1 MGHDK and CDR2 SYGVNS come from the germline V gene. The ends were cut back, 0 bases at V and 3 bases at J, with 20 bases in the middle. This CDR3 is built from 18 residues. Here the CDR3 DNA reads TGTGCCAGCAGTGAATATTTGGTACCCGGGTCCCTCTACTATGGCTACACCTTC. Residues: CASSEYLVPGSLYYGYTF.

The sample holds a few counts of this clone. The gene calls are TRBV29-1 and TRBJ2-5; TRBD1 agrees at 7 bases. The germline V gene encodes CDR1 SQVTM and CDR2 ANQGSEA. The CDR3 has 14 residues. V lost 6 bases and J lost 5; bases outside the gene matches: 12. In DNA form, the CDR3 reads TGCAGCGTCGTGTTTAGTACAGGGGAGGAGACCCAGTACTTC. This sequence encodes CSVVFSTGEETQYF.

This clone was found a few times. This same CDR3 is encoded by further DNA sequences in the sample. This sequence joins TRBV18 and TRBJ2-7; 14 bases fit TRBD2. The germline V gene has CDR1 KGHSH and CDR2 LQKENI. Losses at the gene ends were 3 bases for V and 7 bases for J; bases not matched to a gene: 5. The CDR3 covers 15 residues. CDR3 coding DNA: TGTGCCAGCTCACCCGGGACTAGCGGGAGTAATGAGCAGTACTTC. Protein product: CASSPGTSGSNEQYF.

This clone was seen more than once but under ten times. The chain employs TRBV28 and TRBJ2-4; possible D gene TRBD2, 5 bases. Germline CDR1 reads MDHEN; CDR2 reads SYDVKM. The CDR3 length is 16 residues. The germline V and J ends were trimmed by 6 bases and 0 bases, with 15 bases remaining between them. This CDR3 reads CASRPRGIPAKNIQYF. The CDR3 DNA reads TGTGCCAGCAGACCCCGAGGGATACCAGCCAAAAACATTCAGTACTTC.

The chain combines TRBV4-1 with TRBJ2-1; no definite D call. Deletions cut 1 base from V and 7 bases from J, with 8 bases between. Germline assignment: CDR1 MGHRA and CDR2 YSYEKL. The CDR3 has 13 residues. The CDR3 sequence is CASSQVVLNEQFF. CDR3 nucleotides: TGCGCCAGCAGCCAAGTCGTCCTGAATGAGCAGTTCTTC.

The chain couples TRBV5-4 to TRBJ2-1; TRBD2 agrees at 14 bases. The germline CDR1 and CDR2 sequences are SGHNT and YYREEE (reference sequence). The V gene end was trimmed by 4 bases and the J gene end by 6 bases; junction bases not matched to a gene: 9. CDR3 length equals 17 residues. DNA of the CDR3: TGTGCCAGCAGCCGGGGACTAGCGGGAGCACGTCCCAATGAGCAGTTCTTC. It specifies CASSRGLAGARPNEQFF.

This clone was found a few times. The V call is TRBV30, the J call TRBJ2-7; TRBD2 is a possible D gene (5 bases). Germline values: CDR1 GTSNPN, CDR2 SVGIG (reference sequence). The CDR3 is 13 residues long. V lost 0 bases and J lost 3, with 9 bases in between. The CDR3 is CAWSVLEGYEQYF. In DNA form, the CDR3 reads TGTGCCTGGAGTGTCCTAGAGGGCTACGAGCAGTACTTC.

This clone has a handful of counts. The gene calls are TRBV29-1 and TRBJ2-1, with a tentative D call TRBD1 (6 bases). The ends were cut back, 2 bases at V and 5 bases at J, with 10 bases in the middle. The CDR3 spans 13 residues. Germline loops: CDR1 SQVTM, CDR2 ANQGSEA. CDR3 residues: CSVETTGHNEQFF. CDR3 DNA sequence: TGCAGCGTTGAAACGACAGGACACAATGAGCAGTTCTTC.